The 19 T cell receptor beta chains in this list originate from one sample, sequenced in a study of T cell responses to AZD1222 COVID-19 vaccine (dated by TCRdb to about 2021). Per the publication, the time point label means: about 28 days (+/-7) after the second vaccine dose. The library was obtained by the immunoSEQ multiplex PCR assay. Entries here come from immuneACCESS through TCRdb and include only in-frame sequences with V and J called. Some clones fail to appear in such tables; in the studies checked, an unresolved V gene covers under half of the shortfall, and the cause of the remainder is unknown. Here the sample has 77,000 or so clones; under 95% occur a single time. 28% of the sample goes to the ten largest clones. Here the sequenced sample was peripheral blood, taken 28 days after the second AZD1222 dose. The origin of the receptors is an adult who received the AZD1222 COVID-19 vaccine.

The V gene is TRBV28, the J gene TRBJ1-4, with D maybe TRBD1 (5 bases). Germline loops: CDR1 MDHEN, CDR2 SYDVKM. CDR3 length: 15 residues. Trimming pared 8 bases from V and 7 bases from J, leaving 20 bases between. The CDR3 loop reads CASFGSRGAGEKLFF. CDR3 bases: TGTGCCAGCTTCGGTTCAAGGGGCGCCGGTGAAAAACTGTTTTTT.

The V gene is TRBV30, the J gene TRBJ2-7, with a tentative D call TRBD1 (6 bases). Germline CDR1 GTSNPN, CDR2 SVGIG (reference sequence). Trimming shortened V by 7 bases and J by 3 bases, and 19 bases separated the two germline ends. This CDR3 region has 14 residues. CDR3 sequence (DNA): TGTGCCTTTAGGGGGACATCTGTGGTCTACGAGCAGTACTTC. Its protein is CAFRGTSVVYEQYF.

The chain links TRBV28 to TRBJ2-7; the D gene is possibly TRBD1 (6 bases). The V end lost 6 bases, the J end lost 4 bases, and 19 bases lay between the germline ends. Germline V gene sequence: CDR1 MDHEN, CDR2 SYDVKM. The CDR3 consists of 15 residues. CDR3 in amino acids: CASRSSGQLDYEQYF. The CDR3, as DNA: TGTGCCAGCAGATCAAGTGGACAGCTAGATTACGAGCAGTACTTC.

The chain carries TRBV12-5 and TRBJ2-1, with D tentatively TRBD1 or TRBD2 (7 bases each). The CDR3 has 14 residues. CDR1 and CDR2 (germline): LGHNT, FRNRAP. V was shortened by 6 bases and J by 5 bases, with 14 bases between the two germline ends. CDR3 DNA sequence: TGTGCTAGTGGCCGGGCAGGGGGGGACAATGAGCAGTTCTTC. It specifies CASGRAGGDNEQFF. Full variable domain (outside the CDR3, taken from reference TRBV12-5 and TRBJ2-1): DARVTQTPRHKVTEMGQEVTMRCQPILGHNTVFWYRQTMMQGLELLAYFRNRAPLDDSGMPKDRFSAEMPDATLATLKIQPSEPRDSAVYFCASGRAGGDNEQFFGPGTRLTVL.

V and J are TRBV5-3 and TRBJ1-3, with 12 bases aligning to TRBD1. TRBV5-3 is known as an ORF, though its function is uncertain. The CDR3 spans 16 residues. J lost 6 bases, V lost 4 bases, and 8 bases had no gene match. The DNA of the CDR3 is TGTGCCAGAAGCGCGGGGGACAGGGGGCTTCCAAACACCATATATTTT. Translating gives CARSAGDRGLPNTIYF.

J is TRBJ1-2 and V is TRBV6-4, with D possibly being TRBD1 (5 bases). This CDR3 has 13 residues. Germline CDR1 reads MRHNA; CDR2 reads SNTAGT. V was pared by 6 bases and J by 3 bases, with 11 bases between. The CDR3 DNA sequence: TGTGCCAGCAGCGAGGCGGGGGACTATGGCTACACCTTC. This translates into CASSEAGDYGYTF.

This clone was seen only once. The chain couples TRBV7-6 to TRBJ2-7; tentatively, D is TRBD2 (5 bases). The CDR3 spans 15 residues. In germline, CDR1 is SGHVS, CDR2 FNYEAQ. V was cut by 2 bases and J by 1 base, with 12 bases left in between. CDR3 coding DNA: TGTGCCAGCAGCTTAAACCCACGGGGTTCCTACGAGCAGTACTTC. Translation: CASSLNPRGSYEQYF.

The genes are TRBV3-1 (or the pseudogene TRBV3-2) and TRBJ2-7, with D perhaps given as TRBD1 or TRBD2 (5 bases each). The CDR3 sequence is 14 residues long. Trimming shortened V by 0 bases and J by 5 bases, and 11 bases separated the two germline ends. Germline loops: CDR1 LGHDT, CDR2 YNNKEL (reference sequence). Here the CDR3 reads CASSQEKGRDEQYF. Written as DNA, the CDR3 is TGTGCCAGCAGCCAAGAAAAGGGGAGAGACGAGCAGTACTTC.

The chain links TRBV27 to TRBJ2-3; 8 bases fit TRBD1. The germline V gene has CDR1 MNHEY and CDR2 SMNVEV (reference sequence). The CDR3 loop spans 15 amino acids. With 7 bases clipped from V and 0 bases from J, the junction kept 6 bases outside the gene matches. CDR3 in DNA: TGTGCCAGCAAAACAGGGGGAGGAAGCACAGATACGCAGTATTTT. Protein product: CASKTGGGSTDTQYF.

The chain has TRBV28 and TRBJ2-1, with D perhaps TRBD2 (6 bases). The CDR3 consists of 14 residues. The V and J ends lost 5 bases and 10 bases respectively, with 18 bases between them. The germline V gene has CDR1 MDHEN and CDR2 SYDVKM. The CDR3 bases are TGTGCCAGCAGTCCCGTAGGGGCGGGATTCGAGCAGTTCTTC. This sequence encodes CASSPVGAGFEQFF.

The gene calls are TRBV18 and TRBJ1-6; D might be TRBD1 (6 bases). The V and J ends lost 6 bases and 7 bases respectively, with 13 bases between them. The CDR3 has 14 residues. Germline CDR1 is KGHSH and CDR2 is LQKENI. In nucleotides, the CDR3 is TGTGCCAGCTCTTCCGGACAGATAAATTCACCCCTCCACTTT. Its protein is CASSSGQINSPLHF.

The genes are TRBV7-6 and TRBJ1-6, with 11 bases lining up with TRBD1. The CDR3 is 20 amino acids. V was clipped by 6 bases and J by 6 bases; unmatched bases: 19. The germline gives CDR1 SGHVS, CDR2 FNYEAQ. The CDR3 DNA follows: TGTGCCAGCAGTTCGCATGTACCGGGACAGGGGGTAACTGGTAATTCACCCCTCCACTTT. It yields the protein CASSSHVPGQGVTGNSPLHF.

This chain uses TRBV4-1 with TRBJ2-5, with 12 positions matching TRBD2. Per the germline V gene, CDR1 is MGHRA and CDR2 is YSYEKL. The CDR3 loop spans 17 amino acids. V dropped 0 bases and J dropped 5; count of bases not matched to a gene: 7. The CDR3 DNA reads as TGCGCCAGCAGCCAAGAGGCGCTAGCGGGAGGGCGGGAGACCCAGTACTTC. Translating it yields CASSQEALAGGRETQYF.

V and J are TRBV6-6 and TRBJ2-7; 8 bases match TRBD1. Germline CDR1 and CDR2: MNHNY and SVGAGI (reference sequence). The CDR3 has 14 amino acids. V trimming: 2 bases; J trimming: 3 bases; junction bases outside the gene matches: 3. The CDR3 loop reads CASSYQDRDYEQYF. The CDR3 DNA follows: TGTGCCAGCAGTTACCAGGACAGGGACTACGAGCAGTACTTC.

The V call is TRBV9, the J call TRBJ2-5; tentatively, D is TRBD2 (5 bases). The CDR3 spans 14 residues. From germline, CDR1 is SGDLS and CDR2 YYNGEE. V was cut by 8 bases and J by 5 bases, with 19 bases left in between. The CDR3: CASSSYTGGETQYF. In nucleotides, the CDR3 is TGTGCCAGTTCTAGCTACACGGGCGGGGAGACCCAGTACTTC.

This rearrangement joins TRBV7-9 to TRBJ2-3; 7 bases match TRBD2. This CDR3 comprises 16 residues. Germline assignment: CDR1 SEHNR and CDR2 FQNEAQ (reference sequence). V shed 5 bases, J shed 4 bases, and the junction held 12 bases outside the gene matches. The CDR3 region has the DNA TGTGCCAGCAGCATACTGGGGGGGAGTCCTGCAGATACGCAGTATTTT. Encoded protein: CASSILGGSPADTQYF.

The chain joins TRBV6-5 to TRBJ2-7; a weak D match, TRBD2 (6 bases). The CDR3 sequence is 14 residues long. Germline loops: CDR1 MNHEY, CDR2 SVGAGI. The V and J ends lost 2 bases and 0 bases respectively, with 8 bases between them. CDR3 sequence reads: CASSYDGSSYEQYF. The CDR3 DNA is TGTGCCAGCAGTTACGACGGGAGCTCCTACGAGCAGTACTTC.

The genes are TRBV28 and TRBJ1-1; D is undetermined. The CDR3 is 15 residues long. CDR1 is MDHEN, CDR2 SYDVKM, per germline. V dropped 6 bases and J dropped 3 bases, with 17 bases sitting between them. The CDR3 DNA reads as TGTGCCAGCAGCACCGCGTGGGGTGCGTACACTGAAGCTTTCTTT. Its protein product is CASSTAWGAYTEAFF.

V gene TRBV6-2 or TRBV6-3 combines with J gene TRBJ2-5, with D possibly being TRBD2 (6 bases). The germline V and J ends were trimmed by 2 bases and 5 bases, with 6 bases remaining between them. The CDR3 contains 12 residues. Germline loops: CDR1 MNHEY, CDR2 SVGEGT. CDR3: CASSYREETQYF. In DNA, the CDR3 is TGTGCCAGCAGTTACCGGGAGGAGACCCAGTACTTC.